This paragraph covers one TCR beta chain sequence. The antigen remains unidentified. CD4+ cells were sorted into CD25-high CD127-low regulatory cells and CD25-low CD127-high conventional cells. The primer mix had 52 TRBV and 13 TRBJ primers. Clones were sequenced by immunoSEQ multiplex PCR, and TCRdb holds only the in-frame ones, with some missing. The table shows nearly 30,000 clones, with 80% to 95% occurring only once. The sample originates from a study of regulatory T cells. Findings of the study overall: Hydrophobic residues at CDR3 positions 6 and 7 were enriched in conventional CD4+ T cells of CD3G-deficient patients.

CDR1 MNHEY and CDR2 SMNVEV come from the germline V gene (reference sequence). V was cut by 4 bases and J by 2 bases, with 12 bases left in between. The CDR3 extends over 14 amino acids. The chain couples TRBV27 to TRBJ2-7, with D tentatively TRBD2 (5 bases). Sample: conventional CD4+ T cells sorted from blood. The TCR comes from a person between 18 and 30 years old with CD3G deficiency. The CDR3 nucleotides are TGTGCCAGCAGTTCCCTTCCCGGGACCTACGAGCAGTACTTC. Translated: CASSSLPGTYEQYF.